This record concerns one TCR beta chain sequence. Its antigen is not identified. CDR1 is SGHRS and CDR2 is YFSETQ in the germline V gene. This CDR3 is built from 13 residues. Trimming shortened V by 7 bases and J by 4 bases, and 15 bases separated the two germline ends. Semi-nested PCR with Nested Universal Primer A followed constant-region reverse priming of full-length variable regions. TCRdb reprocessed the 5' RACE reads via MiXCR and lists one record per CDR3 protein. Found here are some 31,000 distinct CDR3 sequences, approximately 27% of them singletons; the top ten hold 3.5% to 4.5%. Purified naive CD4+ T cells were depleted of CD25+ Tregs. Whole-study results and caveats: Tumor Treg TCRs overlapped most with tumor naive CD4+ cells. Tumor memory CD4+ T cell TCR gene usage was found to cluster with blood and lymph node memory CD4+ cells and with lymph node naive CD4+ cells.

The chain uses TRBV5-1 and TRBJ2-7; D is unresolved. This TCR was sampled from a female donor with breast cancer. The sample taken for sequencing was naive CD4+ T cells sorted from a lymph node. Subset noted: naive CD4+ T cells, CD4+CD45RA+CD25-. CDR3 in amino acids: CASGRPRWYEQYF. The CDR3 nucleotides read TGCGCCAGCGGACGGCCCCGGTGGTACGAGCAGTACTTC.